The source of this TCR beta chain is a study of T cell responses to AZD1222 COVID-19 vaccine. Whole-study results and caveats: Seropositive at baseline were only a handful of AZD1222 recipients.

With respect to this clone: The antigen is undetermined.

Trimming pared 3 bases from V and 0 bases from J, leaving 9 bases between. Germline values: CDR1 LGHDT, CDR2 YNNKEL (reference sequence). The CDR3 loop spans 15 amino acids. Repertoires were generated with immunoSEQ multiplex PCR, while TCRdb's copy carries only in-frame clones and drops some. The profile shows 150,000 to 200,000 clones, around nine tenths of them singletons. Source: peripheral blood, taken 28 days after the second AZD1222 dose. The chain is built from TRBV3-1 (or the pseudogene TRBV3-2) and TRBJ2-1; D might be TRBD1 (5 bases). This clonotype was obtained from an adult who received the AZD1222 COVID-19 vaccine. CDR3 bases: TGTGCCAGCAGCCAGGGGCCCAGCTCCTACAATGAGCAGTTCTTC. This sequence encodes CASSQGPSSYNEQFF.